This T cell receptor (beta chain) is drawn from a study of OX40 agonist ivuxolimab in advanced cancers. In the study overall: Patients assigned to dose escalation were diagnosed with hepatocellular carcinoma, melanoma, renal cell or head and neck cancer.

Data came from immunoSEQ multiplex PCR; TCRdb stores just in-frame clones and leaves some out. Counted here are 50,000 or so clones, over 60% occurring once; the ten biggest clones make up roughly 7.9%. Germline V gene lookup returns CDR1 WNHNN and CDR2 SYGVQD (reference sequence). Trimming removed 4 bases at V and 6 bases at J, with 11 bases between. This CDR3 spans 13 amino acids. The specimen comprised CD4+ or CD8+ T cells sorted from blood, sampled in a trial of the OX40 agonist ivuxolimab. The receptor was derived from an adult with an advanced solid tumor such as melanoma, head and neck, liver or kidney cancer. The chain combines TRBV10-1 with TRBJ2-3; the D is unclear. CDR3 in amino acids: CASSGMLGDTQYF. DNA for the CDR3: TGCGCCAGCAGTGGGATGCTTGGGGATACGCAGTATTTT.